A single sample gave rise to the 27 T cell receptor beta chains below, sequenced in a study of shared clonotypes between healthy human individuals. This table comes from immunoSEQ multiplex PCR, and its TCRdb copy is limited to in-frame clones, with some not included. The sample shows under 750,000 clones, roughly 72% of them seen only once. Sequencing was done on a sample of memory CD4+ T cells sorted from blood. The sample's subset: CD45RA-negative fraction. These receptors were obtained from a woman aged 25 to 39 in good health.

The chain links TRBV6-5 to TRBJ2-3, with 9 bases fitting TRBD2. The V segment lost 5 bases and the J segment 11 bases; nucleotides outside the gene matches: 5. Germline lookup yields CDR1 MNHEY and CDR2 SVGAGI. The CDR3 runs to 12 residues. The CDR3 region is CASSPGTSRQYF. CDR3 nucleotides: TGTGCCAGCAGTCCAGGGACTAGCCGGCAGTATTTT.

A single count supports this clone. The chain recombines TRBV28 with TRBJ2-1, with 14 positions matching TRBD2. The trim removed 5 bases at V and 7 bases at J, leaving 1 base unmatched. From germline, CDR1 is MDHEN and CDR2 SYDVKM. The CDR3 covers 14 residues. CDR3 amino acids: CASSRTSGRNEQFF. CDR3 nucleotides: TGTGCCAGCAGTCGGACTAGCGGGAGGAATGAGCAGTTCTTC.

This clone has at least ten counts. The V call is TRBV19, the J call TRBJ2-1, with a possible D match to TRBD2 (5 bases). Germline V gene sequence: CDR1 LNHDA, CDR2 SQIVND (reference sequence). V was shortened by 6 bases and J by 0 bases, with 15 bases between the two germline ends. The CDR3 loop spans 16 amino acids. In DNA form, the CDR3 reads TGTGCCAGTAGGCCATTAGTAGGGAGCTCCTACAATGAGCAGTTCTTC. Translating gives CASRPLVGSSYNEQFF. The variable domain in full, with the rest retrieved from reference TRBV19 and TRBJ2-1, is DGGITQSPKYLFRKEGQNVTLSCEQNLNHDAMYWYRQDPGQGLRLIYYSQIVNDFQKGDIAEGYSVSREKKESFPLTVTSAQKNPTAFYLCASRPLVGSSYNEQFFGPGTRLTVL.

This chain connects TRBV18 to TRBJ2-5; the D gene is possibly TRBD1 (6 bases). The V end lost 4 bases, the J end lost 1 base, and 10 bases lay between the germline ends. The CDR3 has 14 amino acids. Germline CDR1 KGHSH, CDR2 LQKENI. The CDR3 DNA reads TGTGCCAGCTCACGTGTGACAGGCCAAGAGACCCAGTACTTC. It is translated as CASSRVTGQETQYF.

The chain employs TRBV6-6 and TRBJ1-3; TRBD1 aligns across 7 bases. J was trimmed by 0 bases and V by 6 bases; bases with no gene match: 2. CDR3 length: 14 residues. Germline assignment: CDR1 MNHNY and CDR2 SVGAGI (reference sequence). CDR3 in DNA: TGTGCCAGCAGCCGGGACAGCTCTGGAAACACCATATATTTT. This encodes CASSRDSSGNTIYF.

This clone turned up a few times. J is TRBJ2-5 and V is TRBV25-1; possible D gene TRBD1, 6 bases. TRBJ2-7 matches the DNA end more closely, so the J call is doubtful. The germline gives CDR1 MGHDK, CDR2 SYGVNS. This CDR3 spans 15 amino acids. The CDR3 DNA follows: TGTGCCAGCAGTTCCTCTCGAGCAGGGGCCTACGAGCAGTACTTC. As protein: CASSSSRAGAYEQYF.

This clone was recorded only once. This chain connects TRBV15 to TRBJ2-3; 7 bases are shared with TRBD1. Germline V gene sequence: CDR1 LNHNV, CDR2 YYDKDF (reference sequence). This CDR3 is built from 13 residues. V shed 6 bases and J 9 bases; nucleotides not matched to a gene: 9. For the CDR3, the DNA is TGTGCCACCAGGGGGACAGCCACGAAGACGCAGTATTTT. Its translation is CATRGTATKTQYF. Complete variable domain (other parts from reference TRBV15 and TRBJ2-3): DAMVIQNPRYQVTQFGKPVTLSCSQTLNHNVMYWYQQKSSQAPKLLFHYYDKDFNNEADTPDNFQSRRPNTSFCFLDIRSPGLGDTAMYLCATRGTATKTQYFGPGTRLTVL.

CDR3 DNA: TGCGCCAGCAGTGAGTCCCTCGCTAGCGGGAGGGAGACCCAGTACTTC. Protein: CASSESLASGRETQYF. The rearrangement uses TRBV10-1 and TRBJ2-5; 11 positions match TRBD2. CDR3 length equals 16 residues. With V trimmed by 0 bases and J by 5 bases, 5 bases remained unmatched. Germline V lookup: CDR1 WNHNN, CDR2 SYGVQD (reference sequence).

This sequence joins TRBV28 and TRBJ1-2; the match to TRBD1 covers 7 bases. The V gene's germline CDR1 is MDHEN and CDR2 SYDVKM. The CDR3 totals 15 residues. After removal of 6 bases from V and 8 bases from J, the junction contained 15 bases not matched to a gene. The CDR3: CASSARDRPIGGYTF. CDR3 in DNA: TGTGCCAGCAGCGCCCGGGACAGACCTATTGGAGGCTACACCTTC.

This chain connects TRBV4-2 to TRBJ2-1; TRBD2 agrees at 9 bases. CDR3 length equals 17 residues. V shed 1 base, J shed 8 bases, and the junction held 12 bases outside the gene matches. Germline V lookup: CDR1 LGHNA, CDR2 YNFKEQ. CDR3 sequence: CASSQASSRAGGHEQFF. DNA of the CDR3: TGTGCCAGCAGCCAAGCATCCTCCAGGGCGGGAGGGCATGAGCAGTTCTTC.

J is TRBJ1-1 and V is TRBV5-8; D perhaps matches TRBD1 (5 bases). This CDR3 is 13 amino acids long. Germline V gene lookup returns CDR1 SGHTS and CDR2 YDEGEE. Deletions cut 1 base from V and 8 bases from J, with 12 bases between. In DNA, the CDR3 is TGTGCCAGCAGCTTGATCGGTGGGGGGGAAGCTTTCTTT. Its protein product is CASSLIGGGEAFF.

The V and J genes are TRBV5-1 and TRBJ2-7, with 8 bases identical to TRBD2. Looked up from germline, CDR1 is SGHRS and CDR2 is YFSETQ. CDR3 length: 16 residues. Trimming cost V 0 bases and J 7 bases; bases outside gene matches: 12. CDR3 sequence reads: CASSLGPAGVAREQYF. The CDR3 DNA sequence: TGCGCCAGCAGCTTGGGACCAGCGGGAGTTGCCCGGGAGCAGTACTTC.

The rearrangement uses TRBV27 and TRBJ2-7, with a weak D call TRBD2 (5 bases). The CDR3 is 15 residues long. CDR1 is MNHEY and CDR2 is SMNVEV in the germline V gene (reference sequence). V gave up 7 bases and J gave up 0 bases, with 16 bases separating them. The CDR3 region is CASTPLSGASYEQYF. DNA for the CDR3: TGTGCCAGCACCCCCCTCAGCGGAGCCTCCTACGAGCAGTACTTC.

This chain connects TRBV14 to TRBJ2-1, with 15 bases matching TRBD2. CDR3 length: 17 residues. The germline CDR1 and CDR2 sequences are SGHDN and FVKESK. The trim removed 4 bases at V and 5 bases at J, leaving 6 bases unmatched. CDR3 sequence: CASSPGTSGRTNNEQFF. The CDR3 DNA is TGTGCCAGCAGCCCCGGGACTAGCGGGAGGACGAACAATGAGCAGTTCTTC.

The chain recombines TRBV28 with TRBJ1-5, with 7 bases that match TRBD1. V lost 6 bases and J lost 3; bases outside the gene matches: 26. The CDR3 is made up of 21 amino acids. Germline values: CDR1 MDHEN, CDR2 SYDVKM. The CDR3 loop is CASSRGASVWTGRLNNQPQHF. The CDR3, as DNA: TGTGCCAGCAGCCGCGGCGCCTCTGTATGGACAGGAAGATTAAACAATCAGCCCCAGCATTTT.

A remark on this clone: The same CDR3 is also encoded by other DNA sequences in this sample. The V and J genes are TRBV20-1 and TRBJ1-1; D is unclear. The germline V and J ends were trimmed by 4 bases and 1 base, with 4 bases remaining between them. The germline V gene encodes CDR1 DFQATT and CDR2 SNEGSKA (reference sequence). The CDR3 totals 11 residues. The CDR3: CSATENTEAFF. DNA for the CDR3: TGCAGTGCTACAGAGAACACTGAAGCTTTCTTT.

The gene calls are TRBV27 and TRBJ1-1; no definite D call. With 5 bases removed from V and 0 bases from J, the gap between germline ends came to 10 bases. In germline, CDR1 is MNHEY, CDR2 SMNVEV (reference sequence). The CDR3 runs to 14 residues. The chain's CDR3 is CASSVDSMNTEAFF. In nucleotides, the CDR3 is TGTGCCAGCAGTGTTGACTCTATGAACACTGAAGCTTTCTTT.

This clone was observed a handful of times. The gene calls are TRBV7-2 and TRBJ2-5; 9 nucleotides match TRBD1. The CDR3 has 14 amino acids. V shed 5 bases, J shed 4 bases, and the junction held 5 bases outside the gene matches. Germline V gene lookup returns CDR1 SGHTA and CDR2 FQGNSA. The CDR3 DNA sequence: TGTGCCAGCAGCCTAGGGACAGGGCGAGAGACCCAGTACTTC. Its protein is CASSLGTGRETQYF.

The gene calls are TRBV15 and TRBJ2-7, with D perhaps TRBD1 (6 bases). The CDR3 runs 14 residues. Trimming shortened V by 0 bases and J by 5 bases, and 11 bases separated the two germline ends. Germline values: CDR1 LNHNV, CDR2 YYDKDF (reference sequence). The CDR3 region has the DNA TGTGCCACCAGCAGAGATCTGGGGGCTGACGAGCAGTACTTC. Amino acids: CATSRDLGADEQYF.

In regard to this clone: One end of the junction varies from germline; a read error may be responsible. CDR3 in DNA: TGCAGCGTCCCCGGACAGACGTATGGTTACACCTTC. Amino acid sequence: CSVPGQTYGYTF. This chain links TRBV29-1 with TRBJ1-2; D perhaps matches TRBD1 (6 bases). Germline loops: CDR1 SQVTM, CDR2 ANQGSEA. The CDR3 is 12 residues long.

The CDR3 nucleotides are TGTGCCAGCAGCTCGGGGAGGGTTAACTACGAGCAGTACTTC. Its protein is CASSSGRVNYEQYF. The genes are TRBV5-5 and TRBJ2-7; 7 nucleotides align to TRBD2. Germline assignment: CDR1 SGHKS and CDR2 YYEKEE (reference sequence). The CDR3 is 14 residues long. The V segment lost 3 bases and the J segment 3 bases; nucleotides outside the gene matches: 6.

The chain joins TRBV7-2 to TRBJ2-1; 12 bases match TRBD2. CDR1 SGHTA and CDR2 FQGNSA come from the germline V gene. The CDR3 spans 16 residues. V shed 5 bases and J 8 bases; nucleotides not matched to a gene: 10. The CDR3 spells CASSTRLAGVTDEQFF. DNA of the CDR3: TGTGCCAGCAGCACACGACTAGCGGGAGTAACCGATGAGCAGTTCTTC.

This clone appeared many times. The genes are TRBV5-1 and TRBJ2-5, with 10 bases identical to TRBD1. The CDR3 totals 16 residues. Germline V lookup: CDR1 SGHRS, CDR2 YFSETQ. Trimming took 0 bases from V and 4 from J; bases not matched to a gene: 6. This CDR3 reads CASSLAKTGGGETQYF. CDR3 bases: TGCGCCAGCAGCTTGGCAAAGACAGGGGGCGGAGAGACCCAGTACTTC. The full variable domain, completed using reference TRBV5-1 and TRBJ2-5, is KAGVTQTPRYLIKTRGQQVTLSCSPISGHRSVSWYQQTPGQGLQFLFEYFSETQRNKGNFPGRFSGRQFSNSRSEMNVSTLELGDSALYLCASSLAKTGGGETQYFGPGTRLLVL.

The CDR3 DNA sequence: TGTGCCAGCAGCTCCGGGGCGGGAGGCCTCGGGAACATTCAGTACTTC. This gives the protein CASSSGAGGLGNIQYF. This chain connects TRBV9 to TRBJ2-4; 8 positions agree with TRBD2. This CDR3 comprises 16 residues. From germline, CDR1 is SGDLS and CDR2 YYNGEE. Trimming removed 4 bases from V and 7 bases from J; junction bases left unmatched: 13.

V and J are TRBV5-1 and TRBJ2-5; tentatively, D is TRBD1 or TRBD2 (7 bases each). The V gene lost 4 bases and the J gene lost 5 bases, with 15 bases spanning the gap. The CDR3 length is 14 residues. CDR1 is SGHRS and CDR2 is YFSETQ in the germline V gene. The CDR3 loop is CASSRNRGGETQYF. CDR3 bases: TGCGCCAGCAGCAGAAACAGGGGAGGGGAGACCCAGTACTTC.

This rearrangement joins TRBV5-4 to TRBJ1-5; D is unclear. Germline CDR1 and CDR2: SGHNT and YYREEE (reference sequence). This CDR3 comprises 13 residues. Trimming cost V 2 bases and J 5 bases, with 8 bases left between them. The CDR3 nucleotides read TGTGCCAGCAGCTTTCATCCCGATCAGCCCCAGCATTTT. Protein product: CASSFHPDQPQHF.

The chain joins TRBV7-7 to TRBJ2-7; possible D gene TRBD1, 5 bases. Germline-derived CDR1 and CDR2 are SSHAT and FNYEAQ (reference sequence). Trimming stripped 3 bases from V and 7 bases from J, with 13 bases between. This CDR3 is 13 amino acids long. The CDR3 DNA is TGTGCCAGCAGCTTGGGTAGGGGTGAAGAGCAGTACTTC. Translation: CASSLGRGEEQYF. Filled out from reference TRBV7-7 and TRBJ2-7, the complete variable domain reads GAGVSQSPRYKVTKRGQDVTLRCDPISSHATLYWYQQALGQGPEFLTYFNYEAQPDKSGLPSDRFSAERPEGSISTLTIQRTEQRDSAMYRCASSLGRGEEQYFGPGTRLTVT.